Below are 9 T cell receptor beta chains sequenced from a single sample in a study of T cell repertoires in cytomegalovirus infection. TCRdb recomputed calls from the reads with MiXCR, one row per CDR3 protein. The sample yields more than 85,000 distinct CDR3 sequences, about a quarter seen once. Sequencing was done on a sample of CD8+ T cells from PBMCs. Source of these receptors: a human donor in good health (CMV status not recorded). Some clones in this sample may be carry-over from other donors' samples.

The CDR3 DNA is TGTGCCAGCAGCTCGCCTACCCCTGAGAGGGATACGCAGTATTTT. This encodes CASSSPTPERDTQYF. The chain joins TRBV6-2 or TRBV6-3 to TRBJ2-3; D is unresolved. V was shortened by 6 bases and J by 6 bases, with 19 bases between the two germline ends. Germline values: CDR1 MNHEY, CDR2 SVGEGT. This CDR3 spans 15 amino acids.

Only a few counts were recorded for this clonotype. The gene calls are TRBV9 and TRBJ2-1; possible D gene TRBD2, 6 bases. Germline CDR1 SGDLS, CDR2 YYNGEE. This CDR3 region has 12 residues. Trimming cost V 4 bases and J 8 bases, with 10 bases left between them. CDR3 bases: TGTGCCAGCAGCTTTACTAGCTATGAGCAGTTCTTC. Its translation is CASSFTSYEQFF.

The CDR3, as DNA: TGTGCCAGTAGTATGGCGGAGAGCGGCACTGAAGCTTTCTTT. It encodes CASSMAESGTEAFF. The chain recombines TRBV19 with TRBJ1-1, with D hard to call. Germline lookup yields CDR1 LNHDA and CDR2 SQIVND (reference sequence). Trimming shortened V by 3 bases and J by 4 bases, and 12 bases separated the two germline ends. The CDR3 spans 14 residues.

This clonotype appeared a few times. DNA for the CDR3: TGTGCCAGTGGTTTAGACAGGTTACGGGGCTACACCTTC. Residues: CASGLDRLRGYTF. This chain links TRBV19 with TRBJ1-2; D might be TRBD1 (6 bases). Trimming removed 8 bases at V and 8 bases at J, with 18 bases between. CDR1 and CDR2 from the germline V gene are LNHDA and SQIVND (reference sequence). The CDR3 loop spans 13 amino acids.

This clonotype was counted ten times or more. J is TRBJ1-1 and V is TRBV6-6, with D possibly being TRBD1 (5 bases). Trimming cost V 10 bases and J 0 bases, with 18 bases left between them. The length of the CDR3 is 15 residues. CDR1 is MNHNY, CDR2 SVGAGI, per germline (reference sequence). The CDR3 spells CATYDSRGMNTEAFF. DNA for the CDR3: TGTGCCACCTACGATAGTCGGGGGATGAACACTGAAGCTTTCTTT.

The chain employs TRBV19 and TRBJ1-5; D gene unclear. Germline assignment: CDR1 LNHDA and CDR2 SQIVND (reference sequence). Trimming pared 3 bases from V and 2 bases from J, leaving 8 bases between. The CDR3 runs to 14 residues. The CDR3 region is CASSIYKGNQPQHF. The CDR3 DNA reads TGTGCCAGTAGTATTTACAAGGGCAATCAGCCCCAGCATTTT.

This clonotype was seen only a few times. The J gene is TRBJ2-2, the V gene TRBV11-2, with D perhaps matching TRBD1 or TRBD2 (5 bases each). Looked up from germline, CDR1 is SGHAT and CDR2 is FQNNGV. CDR3 length: 17 amino acids. With 0 bases removed from V and 3 bases from J, the gap between germline ends came to 14 bases. CDR3 amino acids: CASSLDGTDGDTGELFF. As DNA, the CDR3 is TGTGCCAGCAGCTTAGACGGGACGGACGGGGACACCGGGGAGCTGTTTTTT.

This clonotype occurred a few times. This sequence joins TRBV6-6 and TRBJ2-3, with D unclear. Germline V gives CDR1 MNHNY, CDR2 SVGAGI (reference sequence). CDR3 size: 17 residues. V lost 1 base to trimming and J lost 0 bases, with 14 bases between them. CDR3 region: CASSYYLTVTSTDTQYF. CDR3 coding DNA: TGTGCCAGCAGTTACTACTTGACGGTGACTAGCACAGATACGCAGTATTTT.

The chain combines TRBV19 with TRBJ1-2; D not resolved. Germline values: CDR1 LNHDA, CDR2 SQIVND (reference sequence). The CDR3 contains 14 residues. Between the trimmed V and J ends, which lost 2 bases and 6 bases, there was a span of 13 bases. This CDR3 reads CASSIISGKDGYTF. As DNA, the CDR3 is TGTGCCAGTAGTATAATTTCGGGGAAGGATGGCTACACCTTC. Full variable domain (remainder filled in from reference TRBV19 and TRBJ1-2): DGGITQSPKYLFRKEGQNVTLSCEQNLNHDAMYWYRQDPGQGLRLIYYSQIVNDFQKGDIAEGYSVSREKKESFPLTVTSAQKNPTAFYLCASSIISGKDGYTFGSGTRLTVV.